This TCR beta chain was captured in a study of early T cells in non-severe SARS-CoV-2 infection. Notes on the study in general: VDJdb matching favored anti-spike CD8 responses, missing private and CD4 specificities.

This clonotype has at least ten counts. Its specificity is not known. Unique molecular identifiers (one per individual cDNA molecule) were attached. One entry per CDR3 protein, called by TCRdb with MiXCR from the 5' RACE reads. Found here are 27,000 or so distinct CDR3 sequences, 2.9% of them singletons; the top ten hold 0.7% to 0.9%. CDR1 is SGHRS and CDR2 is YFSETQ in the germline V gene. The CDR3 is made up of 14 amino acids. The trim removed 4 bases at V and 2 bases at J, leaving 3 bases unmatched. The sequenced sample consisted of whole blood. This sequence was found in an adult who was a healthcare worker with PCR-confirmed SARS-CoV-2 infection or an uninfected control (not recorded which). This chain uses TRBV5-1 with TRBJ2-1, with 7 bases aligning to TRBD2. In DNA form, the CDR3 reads TGCGCCAGCAGCATTAGCGGGCCCTACAATGAGCAGTTCTTC. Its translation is CASSISGPYNEQFF.